In this sample, the clone carrying this TCR beta chain turned up a few times. Its antigen is unknown. This record comes from a study of T-cell reconstitution after alpha-beta-depleted transplantation in children. Whole-study findings and limits: In patients about two months after transplant, alpha-beta T cells reportedly arose from several hundred expanded graft clones. For some patients, TCRbeta diversity was high at day 60 because of recipient T cells and thymic progenitors that survived. A year had passed since transplant, and T-cell counts and diversity by then came mostly from newly produced T cells.

The TCRbeta library was prepared with unique molecular identifiers. From the PCR reads, TCRdb called clonotypes with MiXCR, one entry per CDR3 protein. Found here are about 980,000 distinct CDR3 sequences, 25% to 35% of them singletons; the top ten hold approximately 30%. Trimming removed 6 bases from V and 5 bases from J; junction bases left unmatched: 14. Germline CDR1 reads WSHSY; CDR2 reads SAAADI. There are 16 residues in the CDR3. The J gene is TRBJ2-3, the V gene TRBV10-2, with 7 nucleotides matching TRBD2. This clonotype was sampled from a boy younger than two who had a stem cell transplant for SCID, so the T cells may come from the graft donor. Source: PBMCs, mostly from graft donor cells, taken 360 days after TCRalphabeta/CD19-depleted stem cell transplant. The CDR3 loop is CASSPSGAAKIDTQYF. CDR3 in DNA: TGCGCCAGCAGCCCGAGCGGGGCCGCCAAGATAGATACGCAGTATTTT.